Each of the 2 T cell receptor beta chains below was sequenced from the same sample in a study of cytomegalovirus exposure and HLA in healthy donors. Primers included in the PCR were 60 Vbeta and 13 Jbeta primers. Assay: immunoSEQ multiplex PCR; the TCRdb copy retains only in-frame clones and omits some. The data show 90,000 to 130,000 clones, around 80% seen once. The source material was PBMCs. Every receptor here comes from a man aged 25 to 45 in good health and CMV-seropositive.

The chain joins TRBV5-8 to TRBJ1-6; TRBD1 is a possible D gene (5 bases). From germline, CDR1 is SGHTS and CDR2 YDEGEE. This CDR3 region has 15 residues. The V end lost 4 bases, the J end lost 7 bases, and 15 bases lay between the germline ends. This CDR3 is CASSLPSWGNSPLHF. The CDR3 nucleotides read TGTGCCAGCAGCCTACCTTCGTGGGGCAATTCACCCCTCCACTTT.

This chain uses TRBV10-2 with TRBJ2-3; TRBD1 agrees at 11 bases. The CDR3 totals 15 residues. The V and J ends lost 2 bases and 4 bases, in that order; junction bases with no gene match: 2. Per germline, CDR1 WSHSY and CDR2 SAAADI. The CDR3 sequence: CASSEPGQGADTQYF. CDR3 sequence (DNA): TGCGCCAGCAGTGAGCCGGGACAGGGGGCAGATACGCAGTATTTT.